Below, one T cell receptor (beta chain) is given with its context. Its target is unknown. The germline gives CDR1 SGHTA, CDR2 FQGNSA. Trimming removed 1 base at V and 8 bases at J, with 12 bases between. CDR3 size: 13 residues. The table came from immunoSEQ multiplex PCR; TCRdb's copy has only in-frame clones and leaves some out. The sample has approximately 85,000 clones, approximately 89% seen once. The data belong to a study of graft-versus-host responses after intestinal transplantation. Whole-study findings and limits: GvH clones were identified in recipient marrow, with some first appearing in ileum or blood.

The chain links TRBV7-2 to TRBJ2-7; D ambiguous. This TCR derives from a human donor who was the organ donor for an intestinal transplant. Sequenced material: unstimulated CD8+ T cells sorted from spleen or lymph node cells, taken before transplant. CDR3 residues: CASSLVVASKQYF. CDR3 DNA sequence: TGTGCCAGCAGCTTAGTGGTAGCAAGCAAGCAGTACTTC.